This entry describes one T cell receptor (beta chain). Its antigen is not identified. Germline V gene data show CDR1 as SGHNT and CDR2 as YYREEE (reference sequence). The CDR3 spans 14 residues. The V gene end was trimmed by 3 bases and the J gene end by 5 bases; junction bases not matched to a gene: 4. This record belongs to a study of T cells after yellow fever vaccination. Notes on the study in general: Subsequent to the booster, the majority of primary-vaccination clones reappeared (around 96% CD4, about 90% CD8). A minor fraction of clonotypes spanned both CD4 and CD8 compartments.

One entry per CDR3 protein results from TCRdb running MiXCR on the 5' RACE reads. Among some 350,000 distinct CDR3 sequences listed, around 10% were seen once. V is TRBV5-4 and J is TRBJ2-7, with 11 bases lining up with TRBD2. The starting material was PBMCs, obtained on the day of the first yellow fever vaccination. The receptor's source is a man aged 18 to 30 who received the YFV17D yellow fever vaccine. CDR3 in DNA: TGTGCCAGCAGCTCGCCGGGACTAGCGGACGAGCAGTACTTC. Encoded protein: CASSSPGLADEQYF.